What follows describes a single T cell receptor beta chain. Its cognate antigen is unknown. Donors were systemically healthy Caucasian individuals from Russia aged roughly 6 to 100 years. Trimming took off 5 bases at V and 7 bases at J, with 19 bases between the two ends. The germline V gene has CDR1 SGHRS and CDR2 YFSETQ. The length of the CDR3 is 14 residues. The source of the sample is a study of blood T cells in healthy people across ages. Study outcomes and limitations: The study could not conclusively compare naive and antigen-experienced cells, given its unsorted PBMCs. It was held that diversity estimates obtained from one million T cells represented underestimates.

Using a J-beta primer mix together with a sample-barcoded 5' primer, a second PCR was run for roughly 6 to 11 cycles. Template switching added a 12-random-nucleotide identifier to every cDNA molecule. TCRdb re-called the 5' RACE reads with MiXCR, one entry per CDR3 protein. Found here are over 950,000 distinct CDR3 sequences, about 51% of them singletons; the top ten hold about a fifth. The chain links TRBV5-1 to TRBJ2-7; tentatively, D is TRBD2 (7 bases). Sequencing was performed on blood. The source of this sequence is a woman aged 55-75 years in good health. The CDR3 nucleotides read TGCGCCAGCAGTTGGCCACGGGGGGCGGATGAGCAGTACTTC. Amino acids: CASSWPRGADEQYF.